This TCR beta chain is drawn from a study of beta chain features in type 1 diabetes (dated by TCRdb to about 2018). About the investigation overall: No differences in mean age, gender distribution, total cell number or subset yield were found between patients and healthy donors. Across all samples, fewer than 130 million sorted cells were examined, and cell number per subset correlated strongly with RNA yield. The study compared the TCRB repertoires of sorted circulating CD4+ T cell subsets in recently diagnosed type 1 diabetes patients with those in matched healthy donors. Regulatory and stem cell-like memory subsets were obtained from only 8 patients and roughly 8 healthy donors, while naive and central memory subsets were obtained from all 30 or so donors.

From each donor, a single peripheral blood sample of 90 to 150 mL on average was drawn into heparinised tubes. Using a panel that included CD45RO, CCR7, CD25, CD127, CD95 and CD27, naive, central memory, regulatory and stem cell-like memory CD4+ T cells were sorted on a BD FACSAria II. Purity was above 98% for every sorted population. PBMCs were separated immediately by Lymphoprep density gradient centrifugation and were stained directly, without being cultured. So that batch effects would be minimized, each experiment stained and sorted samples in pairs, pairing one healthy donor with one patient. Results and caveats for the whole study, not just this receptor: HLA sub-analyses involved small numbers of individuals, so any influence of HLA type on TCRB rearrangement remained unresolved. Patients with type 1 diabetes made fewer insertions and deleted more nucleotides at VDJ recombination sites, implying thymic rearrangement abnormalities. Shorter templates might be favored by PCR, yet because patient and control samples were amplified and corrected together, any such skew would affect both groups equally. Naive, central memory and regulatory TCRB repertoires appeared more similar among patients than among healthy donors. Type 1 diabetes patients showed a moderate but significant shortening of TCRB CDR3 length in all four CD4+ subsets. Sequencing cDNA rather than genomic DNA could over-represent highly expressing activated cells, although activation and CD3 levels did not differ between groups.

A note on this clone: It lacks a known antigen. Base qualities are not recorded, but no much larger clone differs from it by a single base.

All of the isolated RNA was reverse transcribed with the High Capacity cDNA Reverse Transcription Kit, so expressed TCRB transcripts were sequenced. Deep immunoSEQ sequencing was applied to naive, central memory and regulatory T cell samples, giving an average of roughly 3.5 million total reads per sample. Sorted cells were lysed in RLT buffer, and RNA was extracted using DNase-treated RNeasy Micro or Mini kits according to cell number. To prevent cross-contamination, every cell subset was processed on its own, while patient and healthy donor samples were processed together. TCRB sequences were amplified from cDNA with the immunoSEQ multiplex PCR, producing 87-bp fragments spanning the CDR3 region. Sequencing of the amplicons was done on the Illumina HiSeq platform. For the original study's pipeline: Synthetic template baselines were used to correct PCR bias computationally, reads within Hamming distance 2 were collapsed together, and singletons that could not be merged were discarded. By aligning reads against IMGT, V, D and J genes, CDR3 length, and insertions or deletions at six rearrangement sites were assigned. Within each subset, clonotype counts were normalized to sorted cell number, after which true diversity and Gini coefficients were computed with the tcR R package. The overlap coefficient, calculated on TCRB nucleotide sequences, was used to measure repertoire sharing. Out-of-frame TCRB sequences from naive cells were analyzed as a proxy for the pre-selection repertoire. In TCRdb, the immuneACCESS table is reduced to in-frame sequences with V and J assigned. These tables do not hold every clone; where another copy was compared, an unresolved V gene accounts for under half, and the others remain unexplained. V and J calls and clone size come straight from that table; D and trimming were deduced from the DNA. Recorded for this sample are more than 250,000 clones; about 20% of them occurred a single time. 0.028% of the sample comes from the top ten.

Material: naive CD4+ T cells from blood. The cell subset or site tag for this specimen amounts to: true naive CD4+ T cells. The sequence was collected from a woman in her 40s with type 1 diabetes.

The sequenced DNA is TGTGCCAGCAGTTCCCTTCTGGGACAGGGGACAGCCTACGAGCAGTACTTC. It encodes CASSSLLGQGTAYEQYF. The rearrangement combines TRBV28 with TRBJ2-7; TRBD1 agrees with 10 junctional bases. Based on the germline V gene, the CDR1 and CDR2 sequences are MDHEN and SYDVKM. The germline V and J ends show losses of 4 bases and 2 bases respectively, and no gene match explains 11 bases of the junction. The CDR3 runs 17 amino acids, cysteine and phenylalanine included. Only the CDR3 DNA is retained, 51 bases long and in frame from the first base.